One sample yielded the 16 T cell receptor beta chains listed below, sequenced in a study of Graves' ophthalmopathy and Graves' hyperthyroidism. RNA transcripts were the source from which TCR beta CDR3 regions were amplified. After a first-round RT-PCR with HTBI primers, a second-round multiplex PCR was run. TCRdb reprocessed the multiplex PCR reads via MiXCR and lists one record per CDR3 protein. The repertoire includes about 740,000 distinct CDR3 sequences, around 40% of them detected once, and 44% sits in the top ten. Material: peripheral blood. The receptors derive from an adult man with Graves' ophthalmopathy.

Here the CDR3 reads CASSSPVGTSTEAFF. The DNA for the CDR3 is TGTGCCAGCAGCTCCCCGGTCGGGACATCCACTGAAGCTTTCTTT. The rearrangement uses TRBV7-9 and TRBJ1-1, with D perhaps matching TRBD1 (6 bases). V was shortened by 4 bases and J by 4 bases, with 16 bases between the two germline ends. CDR1 is SEHNR, CDR2 FQNEAQ, per germline (reference sequence). The CDR3 loop spans 15 amino acids.

This clonotype was picked up one time. This chain uses TRBV20-1 with TRBJ1-1, with a weak D call TRBD1 (6 bases). The length of the CDR3 is 10 residues. V lost 2 bases, J lost 10 bases, and 8 bases lay in between. CDR1 and CDR2 from the germline V gene are DFQATT and SNEGSKA (reference sequence). The CDR3 nucleotides are TGCAGTGCTAGAAGAGGGGGAGCTTTCTTT. Its protein is CSARRGGAFF.

This clonotype showed up many times. The V gene is TRBV29-1, the J gene TRBJ2-7; D may be TRBD1 (5 bases). This CDR3 comprises 12 residues. V lost 6 bases to trimming and J lost 4 bases, with 13 bases between them. Germline V CDR1 and CDR2: SQVTM, ANQGSEA. The CDR3 coding sequence is TGCAGCGTCGGCAGGGTGGTGTACGAGCAGTACTTC. This codes for CSVGRVVYEQYF.

This clonotype was seen many times. The junction differs from germline at one of its ends, possibly a read error. The chain carries TRBV10-3 and TRBJ2-7; no clear D. Germline loops: CDR1 ENHRY, CDR2 SYGVKD. The CDR3 loop spans 16 amino acids. The CDR3 spells CAISESDGRTSYDQYF. The CDR3, as DNA: TGTGCCATCAGTGAGTCGGACGGACGGACCTCCTACGACCAGTACTTC.

V is TRBV7-9 and J is TRBJ2-7, with 7 bases fitting TRBD1. V was clipped by 5 bases and J by 5 bases; unmatched bases: 9. This CDR3 is built from 14 residues. Germline V gene lookup returns CDR1 SEHNR and CDR2 FQNEAQ (reference sequence). The CDR3 DNA follows: TGTGCCAGCAGCATAATACAGGGGCGGAACGAGCAGTACTTC. It translates to CASSIIQGRNEQYF.

Only one count was recorded for this clonotype. CDR3 amino acids: CASSRDYYEQYF. For the CDR3, the DNA is TGTGCCAGCAGTCGGGACTATTACGAGCAGTACTTC. This chain uses TRBV11-1 with TRBJ2-7; 7 bases map to TRBD2. J gave up 4 bases and V 6 bases, and 3 bases lay outside the gene matches. CDR1 is SGHAT and CDR2 is FQDESV in the germline V gene (reference sequence). This CDR3 contains 12 residues.

V usage is TRBV19 and J usage is TRBJ1-1; 7 bases fit TRBD1. This CDR3 has 15 residues. Looked up from germline, CDR1 is LNHDA and CDR2 is SQIVND (reference sequence). Trimming removed 9 bases from V and 2 bases from J; junction bases left unmatched: 12. CDR3 sequence: CASSLTGAGNTEAFF. Here the CDR3 DNA reads TGTGCCAGCAGCCTCACAGGGGCGGGAAACACTGAAGCTTTCTTT.

V is TRBV20-1 and J is TRBJ1-2; possibly TRBD1 for D (5 bases). The CDR3 totals 14 residues. Trimming stripped 3 bases from V and 6 bases from J, with 17 bases between. Germline V gene lookup returns CDR1 DFQATT and CDR2 SNEGSKA (reference sequence). CDR3 in DNA: TGCAGTGCTAGGGGTGTGGGGCGGGGCCATGGCTACACCTTC. Translation gives CSARGVGRGHGYTF.

A single count supports this clonotype. A read error may explain this, as a much larger clone is one base away. V gene TRBV5-4 combines with J gene TRBJ1-1; no definite D call. Germline values: CDR1 SGHNT, CDR2 YYREEE (reference sequence). The germline V and J ends were trimmed by 4 bases and 5 bases, with 9 bases remaining between them. The CDR3 extends over 12 amino acids. The CDR3 loop reads CASSPIRTEAFF. Written as DNA, the CDR3 is TGTGCCAGCAGCCCGATAAGGACTGAAGCTTTCTTT.

This chain links TRBV25-1 with TRBJ1-4; maybe TRBD1 (5 bases). Deletions cut 5 bases from V and 7 bases from J, with 11 bases between. This CDR3 has 13 residues. In germline, CDR1 is MGHDK, CDR2 SYGVNS. The CDR3 reads CASSLPGVEKLFF. DNA for the CDR3: TGTGCCAGCAGTCTGCCGGGGGTTGAAAAACTGTTTTTT.

This clonotype was found once. The chain couples TRBV19 to TRBJ2-2; TRBD1 might be the D (6 bases). Germline V gene sequence: CDR1 LNHDA, CDR2 SQIVND (reference sequence). V lost 2 bases to trimming and J lost 5 bases, with 15 bases between them. This CDR3 has 16 residues. The CDR3 nucleotides read TGTGCCAGTAGTATACAAGAGGGGGTGAGAACCGGGGAGCTGTTTTTT. Translating gives CASSIQEGVRTGELFF.

V gene TRBV20-1 combines with J gene TRBJ2-7, with a weak D call TRBD1 (6 bases). Germline CDR1 and CDR2: DFQATT and SNEGSKA (reference sequence). This CDR3 is built from 16 residues. V shed 2 bases and J shed 0 bases, with 17 bases lying between them. CDR3 protein: CSARSSRGDTSYEQYF. CDR3 sequence (DNA): TGCAGTGCTAGAAGTTCCAGAGGGGACACCTCCTACGAGCAGTACTTC.

The chain links TRBV29-1 to TRBJ2-7; 9 nucleotides line up with TRBD1. CDR3 length equals 16 residues. Germline CDR1 SQVTM, CDR2 ANQGSEA. V trimming: 6 bases; J trimming: 0 bases; junction bases outside the gene matches: 12. In DNA form, the CDR3 reads TGCAGCGTAGCTAGGGGACAGGGTGGGGACTCCTACGAGCAGTACTTC. This translates into CSVARGQGGDSYEQYF.

The rearrangement links TRBV6-5 to TRBJ2-6; D call uncertain. Trimming pared 2 bases from V and 2 bases from J, leaving 7 bases between. Germline V lookup: CDR1 MNHEY, CDR2 SVGAGI. This CDR3 has 15 residues. Here the CDR3 reads CASSYGVPGANVLTF. In DNA, the CDR3 is TGTGCCAGCAGTTACGGGGTCCCTGGGGCCAACGTCCTGACTTTC.

This clonotype was seen ten or more times. J is TRBJ1-2 and V is TRBV10-3; 8 bases align to TRBD1. Germline CDR1 and CDR2: ENHRY and SYGVKD. CDR3 length: 14 amino acids. The V and J ends lost 3 bases and 3 bases, in that order; junction bases with no gene match: 3. CDR3 sequence reads: CAISDPTGDYGYTF. CDR3 sequence (DNA): TGTGCCATCAGTGACCCGACAGGGGACTATGGCTACACCTTC.

The chain carries TRBV20-1 and TRBJ1-6, with 8 bases fitting TRBD1. The CDR3 runs to 15 residues. Germline CDR1 reads DFQATT; CDR2 reads SNEGSKA (reference sequence). With 6 bases clipped from V and 13 bases from J, the junction kept 17 bases outside the gene matches. DNA of the CDR3: TGCAGTGCCCATAACCCGGGACAGGCTAGTGGGCCCCTCCACTTT. It translates to CSAHNPGQASGPLHF.